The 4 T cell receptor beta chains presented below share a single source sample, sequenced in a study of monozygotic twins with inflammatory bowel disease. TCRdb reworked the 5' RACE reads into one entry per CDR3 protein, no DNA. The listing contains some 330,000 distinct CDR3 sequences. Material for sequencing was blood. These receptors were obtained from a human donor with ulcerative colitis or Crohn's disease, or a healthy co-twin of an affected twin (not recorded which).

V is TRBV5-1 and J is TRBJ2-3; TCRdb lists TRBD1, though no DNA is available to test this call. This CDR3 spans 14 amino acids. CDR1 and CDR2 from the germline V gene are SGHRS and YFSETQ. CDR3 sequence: CASSPGQGRDTQYF.

CDR3 region: CASSDPGTGRINEQFF. This chain links TRBV12-3 or TRBV12-4 with TRBJ2-1; TCRdb returns TRBD1, unconfirmable since there is no DNA. The CDR3 consists of 16 residues.

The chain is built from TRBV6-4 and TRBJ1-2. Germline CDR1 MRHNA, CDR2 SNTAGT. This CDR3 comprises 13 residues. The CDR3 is CASSPTGRGGYTF.

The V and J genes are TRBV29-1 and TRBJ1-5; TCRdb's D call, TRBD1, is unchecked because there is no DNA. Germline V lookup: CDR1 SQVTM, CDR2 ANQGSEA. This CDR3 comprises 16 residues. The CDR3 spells CSVGGSTGGRNQPQHF.